Listed here are 10 T cell receptor beta chains from one sample, sequenced in a study of blood T cells in healthy people across ages. It was with a sample-barcoded 5' primer and a J-beta primer mix that a second PCR of about 7 to 12 cycles was run. MiXCR, applied by TCRdb to the 5' RACE reads, yields one record per CDR3 protein. The table lists about 780,000 distinct CDR3 sequences, around 24% of them singletons. Separately, the same data were catalogued under a study of T cells of mothers and their children.

The sequencing sample was made of blood. The receptors stem from a boy under 18 in good health.

This clonotype was detected only a few times. The chain is built from TRBV2 and TRBJ1-4, with D maybe TRBD1 (6 bases). This CDR3 contains 15 residues. CDR1 SNHLY and CDR2 FYNNEI come from the germline V gene. Trimming cost V 2 bases and J 3 bases, with 10 bases left between them. CDR3 sequence reads: CASSEPTGPNEKLFF. CDR3 nucleotides: TGTGCCAGCAGTGAACCGACAGGCCCTAATGAAAAACTGTTTTTT. Combining the CDR3 with reference TRBV2 and TRBJ1-4 gives the whole variable domain EPEVTQTPSHQVTQMGQEVILRCVPISNHLYFYWYRQILGQKVEFLVSFYNNEISEKSEIFDDQFSVERPDGSNFTLKIRSTKLEDSAMYFCASSEPTGPNEKLFFGSGTQLSVL.

This sequence joins TRBV20-1 and TRBJ2-5; 10 positions agree with TRBD1. The trim removed 0 bases at V and 1 base at J, leaving 5 bases unmatched. The CDR3 consists of 16 residues. Germline CDR1 is DFQATT and CDR2 is SNEGSKA (reference sequence). Written as DNA, the CDR3 is TGCAGTGCTAGAGAATGGGGACAGGGGCCCCAAGAGACCCAGTACTTC. It is translated as CSAREWGQGPQETQYF.

This clonotype was seen only a few times. The J gene is TRBJ1-2, the V gene TRBV5-6, with 8 positions matching TRBD1. The CDR3 is made up of 13 amino acids. The trim removed 4 bases at V and 8 bases at J, leaving 7 bases unmatched. The germline V gene has CDR1 SGHDT and CDR2 YYEEEE. In nucleotides, the CDR3 is TGTGCCAGCAGCCTGGACAGGGTGCGGGGCTACACCTTC. It yields the protein CASSLDRVRGYTF.

The chain employs TRBV6-6 and TRBJ1-2; D unclear. CDR3 length equals 11 residues. In germline, CDR1 is MNHNY, CDR2 SVGAGI (reference sequence). V was shortened by 0 bases and J by 8 bases, with 4 bases between the two germline ends. CDR3 protein: CASSYSWGYTF. The DNA for the CDR3 is TGTGCCAGCAGTTACTCCTGGGGCTACACCTTC.

This clonotype was seen only a few times. This chain links TRBV13 with TRBJ2-7, with D perhaps assigned TRBD1 or TRBD2 (5 bases each). Germline assignment: CDR1 PRHDT and CDR2 FYEKMQ (reference sequence). Trimming shortened V by 5 bases and J by 6 bases, and 20 bases separated the two germline ends. This CDR3 is built from 15 residues. This chain's CDR3 is CASSPLGRPRGEQYF. CDR3 DNA sequence: TGTGCCAGCAGCCCGCTCGGCCGGCCGAGGGGCGAGCAGTACTTC.

This chain uses TRBV29-1 with TRBJ1-2; D gene ambiguous. Germline V gives CDR1 SQVTM, CDR2 ANQGSEA. V lost 4 bases, J lost 6 bases, and 9 bases lay in between. This CDR3 is built from 11 residues. In nucleotides, the CDR3 is TGCAGCGTTGCAGTCAGAGATGGCTACACCTTC. The encoded protein is CSVAVRDGYTF.

The V and J genes are TRBV7-9 and TRBJ1-2; the D is unclear. This CDR3 region has 13 residues. The germline V gene has CDR1 SEHNR and CDR2 FQNEAQ (reference sequence). Deletions cut 6 bases from V and 7 bases from J, with 15 bases between. Here the CDR3 reads CASREDRGFGYTF. The DNA of the CDR3 is TGTGCCAGCAGAGAAGATCGTGGCTTTGGCTACACCTTC.

The chain is built from TRBV24-1 and TRBJ2-5; 9 nucleotides align to TRBD1. Germline CDR1 and CDR2: KGHDR and SFDVKD. The CDR3 covers 15 residues. J was trimmed by 3 bases and V by 3 bases; bases with no gene match: 4. The CDR3 loop is CATSDMDRGEETQYF. CDR3 bases: TGTGCCACCAGTGATATGGACAGGGGCGAAGAGACCCAGTACTTC.

The chain combines TRBV5-1 with TRBJ2-2, with 7 bases matching TRBD2. V lost 4 bases to trimming and J lost 6 bases; unmatched junction nucleotides: 15. CDR3 length equals 17 residues. Germline-derived CDR1 and CDR2 are SGHRS and YFSETQ. CDR3 in amino acids: CASSPTLSGEGAGELFF. The DNA of the CDR3 is TGCGCCAGCAGCCCCACCCTAAGCGGGGAGGGCGCCGGGGAGCTGTTTTTT.

The CDR3 loop reads CASSLEVWGETQYF. The CDR3 nucleotides are TGTGCCAGCAGCTTGGAAGTTTGGGGAGAGACCCAGTACTTC. V gene TRBV5-5 combines with J gene TRBJ2-5; no reliable D call. Germline V gene data show CDR1 as SGHKS and CDR2 as YYEKEE (reference sequence). With 0 bases removed from V and 4 bases from J, the gap between germline ends came to 10 bases. The CDR3 loop spans 14 amino acids.